This T cell receptor (beta chain) is from a study of shared clonotypes between healthy human individuals. Study-wide results and limits: Clonotypes not shared had lower generation probabilities than those common to all four donors.

As to this clone: No antigen is known for it.

Each replicate PCR on the sorted subsets used about 0.2 ug DNA (around 30,000 T cell genomes). The assay was immunoSEQ multiplex PCR, and TCRdb's table has in-frame clones only and misses some. The sample has approximately 110,000 clones; about 66% are singletons. CDR3 length: 16 amino acids. Germline V lookup: CDR1 MGHDK, CDR2 SYGVNS. V lost 6 bases and J lost 0, with 17 bases in between. This chain joins TRBV25-1 and TRBJ1-1; D is possibly TRBD1 (6 bases). Sample: memory CD8+ T cells sorted from blood. Subset specified: CD45RO+ cells pooled with CCR7-negative TemRA cells. The source of this sequence is a woman aged 30 to 39 in good health. The DNA for the CDR3 is TGTGCCAGCAGCCCAGGTGACAGGTATATGAACACTGAAGCTTTCTTT. Its translation is CASSPGDRYMNTEAFF.